The next 8 T cell receptor beta chains were all read from a single sample in a study of blood T cell repertoires in COVID-19 (TCRdb year 2020). The library was produced with the immunoSEQ multiplex PCR assay. The table was pulled from immuneACCESS by TCRdb, which kept in-frame rearrangements only. Such tables lose some clones; where checked, under half of the loss comes from unresolved V genes, and the rest has no known cause. In this sample the table shows about 120,000 clones, 87% of which occur a single time. The top ten clones comprise more than 6% of the sample. Sequenced sample: peripheral blood. The receptors derive from a human donor in a cohort sampled during active COVID-19.

The chain employs TRBV7-3 and TRBJ2-1, with a possible D match to TRBD2 (6 bases). The CDR3 contains 13 residues. V lost 5 bases to trimming and J lost 6 bases, with 11 bases between them. Germline values: CDR1 SGHTA, CDR2 FQGTGA. The CDR3 region has the DNA TGTGCCAGCAGCCTGGGACTCCCCAATGAGCAGTTCTTC. This sequence encodes CASSLGLPNEQFF.

The chain combines TRBV7-2 with TRBJ1-4; 11 bases are a match to TRBD1. In germline, CDR1 is SGHTA, CDR2 FQGNSA. The CDR3 is 16 amino acids. V shed 5 bases and J 1 base; nucleotides not matched to a gene: 3. DNA of the CDR3: TGTGCCAGCAGCGGCGGGACAGGGGGAACTAATGAAAAACTGTTTTTT. This translates into CASSGGTGGTNEKLFF.

CDR3 protein: CASSIARTDTQYF. The CDR3 DNA sequence: TGTGCCAGCAGTATCGCTAGGACAGATACGCAGTATTTT. The V gene is TRBV28, the J gene TRBJ2-3; no firm D call. The CDR3 sequence is 13 residues long. V was pared by 5 bases and J by 3 bases, with 9 bases between. CDR1 MDHEN and CDR2 SYDVKM come from the germline V gene.

V is TRBV7-9 and J is TRBJ2-1; TRBD2 matches 12 bases. Per germline, CDR1 SEHNR and CDR2 FQNEAQ (reference sequence). CDR3 length: 16 amino acids. J lost 2 bases, V lost 5 bases, and 4 bases had no gene match. CDR3 sequence: CASSPRTSGAYNEQFF. CDR3 DNA: TGTGCCAGCAGCCCACGGACTAGCGGGGCCTACAATGAGCAGTTCTTC.

The V gene is TRBV5-1, the J gene TRBJ2-7, with a tentative D call TRBD1 (5 bases). CDR1 is SGHRS, CDR2 YFSETQ, per germline. The CDR3 contains 14 residues. V gave up 0 bases and J gave up 2 bases, with 9 bases separating them. The CDR3 here is CASSLDRITYEQYF. CDR3 nucleotides: TGCGCCAGCAGCTTGGACAGGATAACCTACGAGCAGTACTTC.

The V gene is TRBV5-4, the J gene TRBJ2-7, with a possible D match to TRBD1 (5 bases). Germline CDR1 SGHNT, CDR2 YYREEE (reference sequence). CDR3 length equals 14 residues. V was cut by 4 bases and J by 3 bases, with 14 bases left in between. CDR3 bases: TGTGCCAGCAGCCCTTCGTCAGGGATCTACGAGCAGTACTTC. Translated: CASSPSSGIYEQYF.

The chain combines TRBV28 with TRBJ2-2; 8 bases are a match to TRBD2. CDR1 and CDR2 from the germline V gene are MDHEN and SYDVKM. V shed 6 bases, J shed 4 bases, and the junction held 7 bases outside the gene matches. The CDR3 sequence is 15 residues long. The CDR3 reads CASSLPLAGTGELFF. In DNA, the CDR3 is TGTGCCAGCAGCTTGCCGCTAGCGGGCACCGGGGAGCTGTTTTTT.

This sequence joins TRBV7-9 and TRBJ2-1; maybe TRBD2 (5 bases). V lost 3 bases to trimming and J lost 2 bases, with 11 bases between them. This CDR3 spans 15 amino acids. Germline CDR1 and CDR2: SEHNR and FQNEAQ (reference sequence). Here the CDR3 reads CASSFRQEAYNEQFF. For the CDR3, the DNA is TGTGCCAGCAGCTTTAGGCAGGAGGCCTACAATGAGCAGTTCTTC.